This TCR beta chain emerged from a study of T cell repertoires in cytomegalovirus infection. About the study: HLA-B-restricted CMV epitopes that are well studied, plus recently identified HLA-C-restricted ones, were used by the study. Public TCR beta signature analysis indicated the presence of both CMV infection and matching HLA type.

The V and J ends lost 6 bases and 6 bases respectively, with 17 bases between them. CDR3 length: 15 residues. One entry per CDR3 protein, called by TCRdb with MiXCR from the reads. The data contain some 940,000 distinct CDR3 sequences, roughly a third of them seen just once; the ten biggest clones take up roughly an eighth. Remarks on this clonotype: Its cognate antigen is unknown.

Study-level findings and limits: It was HLA-C-restricted CMV-specific TCR beta clonotypes that dominated the response ex vivo.

The TCR originated in a human donor in good health (CMV status not recorded). Some clones in this sample may be carry-over from other donors' samples. Sequences were derived from cultured CD8+ T cells from PBMCs, sampled from culture after CMV antigen stimulation. The chain carries TRBV12-3 or TRBV12-4 and TRBJ2-2; maybe TRBD1 (6 bases). The CDR3 loop reads CASSPATGYAGELFF. DNA of the CDR3: TGTGCCAGCAGCCCTGCCACAGGGTATGCCGGGGAGCTGTTTTTT.